This T cell receptor beta chain was retrieved from a study of cytomegalovirus exposure and HLA in healthy donors. Study-level results: Among the sequence variants, a highly shared cluster was likely an artifact of sequencing. About 87% or about 30% of the time was how often most TCR beta V segments were productive, according to an earlier analysis. A few chains linked to CMV were shown in vitro to be specific for CMV antigens.

Worth noting for this clone: What it recognizes is unknown.

PCR amplification relied on 60 Vbeta primers (plus 13 Jbeta primers). Clones were read by immunoSEQ multiplex PCR, and TCRdb kept only the in-frame ones, dropping some. The top ten clones hold more than 8.5% of a sample with 210,000 or so clones, around 81% of them seen once. The germline CDR1 and CDR2 sequences are SGHRS and YFSETQ. The CDR3 covers 16 residues. Between the trimmed V and J ends, which lost 2 bases and 0 bases, there was a span of 12 bases. The J gene is TRBJ2-4, the V gene TRBV5-1; D perhaps matches TRBD1 (6 bases). Sequencing was performed on PBMCs. This TCR came from a woman in her 50s in good health and CMV-seropositive. The CDR3 loop reads CASSFGDILAKNIQYF. CDR3 DNA: TGCGCCAGCAGCTTTGGGGACATTTTAGCCAAAAACATTCAGTACTTC.